The 14 T cell receptor beta chains below come from one sample, sequenced in a study of response to subunit inactivated influenza vaccine. TCRdb processed the RT-PCR reads anew with MiXCR; each CDR3 protein has one entry. The data show roughly 500,000 distinct CDR3 sequences, with about 25% seen just once and about 1.9% held by the top ten. The sequencing here drew on CD4+ T cells sorted from PBMCs, taken around 5 days after vaccination. Receptors were obtained from a man between 50 and 59 years old who received an inactivated influenza vaccine.

The V and J genes are TRBV5-1 and TRBJ2-5; D not resolved. V was trimmed by 0 bases and J by 4 bases, leaving 10 bases between them. The CDR3 is 14 residues long. From germline, CDR1 is SGHRS and CDR2 YFSETQ. CDR3 nucleotides: TGCGCCAGCAGCTTGGATCAGCCCCGAGAGACCCAGTACTTC. This codes for CASSLDQPRETQYF.

CDR3 region: CASSLRQGSYNEQFF. The DNA of the CDR3 is TGTGCCAGCAGCCTACGACAGGGGTCCTACAATGAGCAGTTCTTC. The chain has TRBV3-1 and TRBJ2-1, with 8 bases that match TRBD1. Germline CDR1 LGHDT, CDR2 YNNKEL (reference sequence). The V segment lost 4 bases and the J segment 1 base; nucleotides outside the gene matches: 3. The CDR3 is made up of 15 amino acids.

The CDR3 DNA is TGTGCCAGCAGAGAGTCCGGGGAGCTGTTTTTT. Its translation: CASRESGELFF. The chain couples TRBV6-1 to TRBJ2-2; D gene unclear. Trimming removed 6 bases at V and 6 bases at J, with 5 bases between. The CDR3 has 11 amino acids. Germline values: CDR1 MNHNS, CDR2 SASEGT.

This chain joins TRBV3-1 and TRBJ1-3, with D uncertain. The germline V gene encodes CDR1 LGHDT and CDR2 YNNKEL (reference sequence). V was pared by 0 bases and J by 0 bases, with 9 bases between. The CDR3 runs to 16 residues. CDR3 region: CASSQELLSSGNTIYF. The CDR3 bases are TGTGCCAGCAGCCAAGAATTACTGAGCTCTGGAAACACCATATATTTT.

The chain combines TRBV2 with TRBJ2-1, with D uncertain. This CDR3 spans 11 amino acids. Germline CDR1 is SNHLY and CDR2 is FYNNEI. V was pared by 3 bases and J by 8 bases, with 5 bases between. CDR3: CASSDWDEQFF. DNA of the CDR3: TGTGCCAGCAGTGATTGGGATGAGCAGTTCTTC.

This clonotype was seen at least ten times. The chain's CDR3 is CASSLYSGQSNQPQHF. CDR3 nucleotides: TGTGCCAGCAGCTTATATTCTGGACAAAGCAATCAGCCCCAGCATTTT. The J gene is TRBJ1-5, the V gene TRBV7-8; TRBD1 is a possible D gene (5 bases). The V gene lost 2 bases and the J gene lost 1 base, with 12 bases spanning the gap. This CDR3 contains 16 residues. Germline CDR1 and CDR2: SGHVS and FQNEAQ.

The rearrangement uses TRBV7-9 and TRBJ2-1, with TRBD1 matching over 9 bases. CDR3 size: 17 residues. CDR1 and CDR2 from the germline V gene are SEHNR and FQNEAQ (reference sequence). V gave up 5 bases and J gave up 3 bases; unmatched junction bases: 11. The CDR3 loop is CASSRNYRGPHYNEQFF. In DNA, the CDR3 is TGTGCCAGCAGCAGAAATTACAGGGGGCCCCACTACAATGAGCAGTTCTTC.

The CDR3: CASSQEVAPNYNEQFF. CDR3 in DNA: TGTGCCAGCAGCCAAGAAGTAGCGCCAAACTACAATGAGCAGTTCTTC. J is TRBJ2-1 and V is TRBV4-2; perhaps TRBD2 as D (5 bases). With 0 bases removed from V and 3 bases from J, the gap between germline ends came to 12 bases. This CDR3 has 16 amino acids. Germline CDR1 LGHNA, CDR2 YNFKEQ.

This clonotype was counted between two and nine times. The rearrangement uses TRBV4-1 and TRBJ2-1; the D gene is possibly TRBD2 (5 bases). The CDR3 loop spans 16 amino acids. Trimming pared 0 bases from V and 4 bases from J, leaving 13 bases between. The V gene's germline CDR1 is MGHRA and CDR2 YSYEKL. The CDR3 DNA reads as TGCGCCAGCAGCCAAGAGGCCAGCGGACCGTACAATGAGCAGTTCTTC. Translated: CASSQEASGPYNEQFF.

The table lists this clonotype with many counts. This chain joins TRBV14 and TRBJ1-1; TRBD1 might be the D (6 bases). The CDR3 has 16 residues. From germline, CDR1 is SGHDN and CDR2 FVKESK. Between the trimmed V and J ends, which lost 3 bases and 7 bases, there was a span of 21 bases. The CDR3: CASSQIGGDGRGEAFF. DNA for the CDR3: TGTGCCAGCAGCCAGATCGGGGGCGATGGGCGCGGTGAAGCTTTCTTT.

The chain carries TRBV12-3 or TRBV12-4 and TRBJ1-5, with a tentative D call TRBD1 (5 bases). This CDR3 has 14 residues. V lost 3 bases to trimming and J lost 3 bases, with 9 bases between them. The CDR3 DNA follows: TGTGCCAGCAGTTTTGGGACCGACAATCAGCCCCAGCATTTT. This translates into CASSFGTDNQPQHF.

This clonotype turned up a few times. The rearrangement joins TRBV28 to TRBJ1-1; D is uncertain. Germline V gene lookup returns CDR1 MDHEN and CDR2 SYDVKM. Between the trimmed V and J ends, which lost 5 bases and 6 bases, there was a span of 13 bases. This CDR3 has 13 residues. CDR3 bases: TGTGCCAGCAGTGGGTTGGGTTCTGCTGAAGCTTTCTTT. Protein sequence: CASSGLGSAEAFF.

This rearrangement joins TRBV4-3 to TRBJ2-7; D unclear. The CDR3 is 17 amino acids. CDR1 LGHNA and CDR2 YSLEER come from the germline V gene. V lost 0 bases and J lost 2, with 17 bases in between. The DNA for the CDR3 is TGCGCCAGCAGCCAAGATCTTCAGAGTGTTGTCCCCTACGAGCAGTACTTC. Its translation is CASSQDLQSVVPYEQYF.

The chain is built from TRBV5-1 and TRBJ1-1; D is undetermined. This CDR3 comprises 16 residues. Germline V gives CDR1 SGHRS, CDR2 YFSETQ. Between the trimmed V and J ends, which lost 0 bases and 0 bases, there was a span of 12 bases. CDR3 nucleotide sequence: TGCGCCAGCAGCTTGGATCCAGGACTGATGAACACTGAAGCTTTCTTT. Encoded protein: CASSLDPGLMNTEAFF.